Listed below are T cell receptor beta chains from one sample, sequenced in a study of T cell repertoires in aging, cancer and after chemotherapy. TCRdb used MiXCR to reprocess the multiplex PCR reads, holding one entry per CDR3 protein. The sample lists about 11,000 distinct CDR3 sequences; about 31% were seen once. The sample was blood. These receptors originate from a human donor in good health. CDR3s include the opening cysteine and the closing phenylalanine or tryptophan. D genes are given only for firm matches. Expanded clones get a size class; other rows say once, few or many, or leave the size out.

CASSIGAHGTGKDTQYF | TGTGCCAGTAGTATAGGGGCCCATGGGACAGGTAAAGATACGCAGTATTTT | TRBV19 | . | TRBJ2-3 | TRBD1
CASSPPQGARYGYTF | TGTGCCAGCAGCCCTCCACAGGGGGCGCGGTATGGCTACACCTTC | TRBV7-2 | . | TRBJ1-2 | TRBD1
CASSKGLAEYNEQFF | TGTGCCAGCAGCAAAGGACTAGCGGAGTACAATGAGCAGTTCTTC | TRBV13 | few | TRBJ2-1 | TRBD2
CASSSVGDETQYF | TGCGCCAGCAGCTCGGTAGGGGACGAGACCCAGTACTTC | TRBV5-1 | few | TRBJ2-5 | .
CASSLDSSYNSPLHF | TGTGCCAGCAGCCTTGACAGCTCCTATAATTCACCCCTCCACTTT | TRBV6-5 | . | TRBJ1-6 | .
CATEYQPQHF | TGTGCCACCGAATATCAGCCCCAGCATTTT | TRBV24-1 | few | TRBJ1-5 | .
CSVVQGAGRTEAFF | TGCAGCGTTGTTCAGGGGGCAGGGAGGACTGAAGCTTTCTTT | TRBV29-1 | medium-sized | TRBJ1-1 | TRBD1
CASSLQGLVGYEQYF | TGCGCCAGCAGCTTGCAGGGACTAGTCGGGTACGAGCAGTACTTC | TRBV5-1 | . | TRBJ2-7 | TRBD2
CASNPAGDYGYTF | TGTGCCAGTAACCCGGCAGGGGACTATGGCTACACCTTC | TRBV10-3 | . | TRBJ1-2 | .
CATSAQTGAQPQHF | TGTGCCACCAGCGCCCAGACAGGGGCTCAGCCCCAGCATTTT | TRBV15 | few | TRBJ1-5 | TRBD1
CASRTGGSGSYNEQFF | TGTGCCAGCAGAACAGGGGGCTCCGGATCCTACAATGAGCAGTTCTTC | TRBV6-6 | . | TRBJ2-1 | TRBD1
CASSLVWGTDTQYF | TGTGCCAGCAGCTTAGTGTGGGGGACAGATACGCAGTATTTT | TRBV11-1 | . | TRBJ2-3 | .
CAWSVQVGQPQHF | TGTGCCTGGAGTGTACAGGTAGGGCAGCCCCAGCATTTT | TRBV30 | few | TRBJ1-5 | .
CASSEDRMSYEQYF | TGTGCCAGCAGTGAGGATAGGATGTCATACGAGCAGTACTTC | TRBV6-1 | . | TRBJ2-7 | .
CASSLGASTNSPLHF | TGTGCCAGCAGTTTAGGGGCCTCGACGAATTCACCCCTCCACTTT | TRBV27 | . | TRBJ1-6 | .
CASSLAVGSQYGYTF | TGTGCCAGCAGCTTGGCCGTAGGCTCCCAATATGGCTACACCTTC | TRBV5-6 | . | TRBJ1-2 | .
CASSEQGWTVSSYNSPLHF | TGTGCCAGCAGTGAACAGGGTTGGACAGTCAGCTCCTATAATTCACCCCTCCACTTT | TRBV6-1 | few | TRBJ1-6 | .
CASRDRVESPLHF | TGTGCCAGCCGCGACAGGGTGGAGTCACCCCTCCACTTT | TRBV6-5 | . | TRBJ1-6 | TRBD1
CASSPRDRGRTDTQYF | TGTGCCAGCAGCCCGCGGGACAGAGGAAGAACAGATACGCAGTATTTT | TRBV14 | . | TRBJ2-3 | .
CASSLIWGSYNSPLHF | TGTGCCAGCAGTTTGATATGGGGCTCCTATAATTCACCCCTCCACTTT | TRBV12-3/TRBV12-4 | . | TRBJ1-6 | .
CASSEAAGGVETQYF | TGTGCCAGCAGTGAAGCGGCAGGGGGCGTAGAGACCCAGTACTTC | TRBV6-1 | medium-sized | TRBJ2-5 | TRBD1
CASSPTQETQYF | TGCGCCAGCAGCCCCACCCAAGAGACCCAGTACTTC | TRBV5-3 | . | TRBJ2-5 | .
CASAPDGLSYNEQFF | TGTGCCAGTGCTCCCGACGGGTTATCCTACAATGAGCAGTTCTTC | TRBV19 | medium-sized | TRBJ2-1 | .
CASRGGNEKLFF | TGTGCCAGCAGGGGGGGGAATGAAAAACTGTTTTTT | TRBV6-5 | . | TRBJ1-4 | .
CASSRSPGLASYEQYF | TGTGCCAGCAGCCGCTCGCCGGGACTAGCTTCCTACGAGCAGTACTTC | TRBV7-6 | . | TRBJ2-7 | TRBD2
CASNKGYLETQYF | TGTGCCAGTAACAAGGGCTATTTAGAGACCCAGTACTTC | TRBV19 | medium-sized | TRBJ2-5 | .
CASSLGGVGYTF | TGTGCCAGCAGTTTAGGGGGAGTCGGCTACACCTTC | TRBV12-3/TRBV12-4 | . | TRBJ1-2 | .
CASSLNFVGGSTEAFF | TGTGCCAGCAGCTTAAATTTCGTGGGAGGGAGCACTGAAGCTTTCTTT | TRBV11-3 | few | TRBJ1-1 | .
CASGLGTATNEKLFF | TGTGCTAGTGGTTTGGGGACAGCAACTAATGAAAAACTGTTTTTT | TRBV12-3/TRBV12-4 | . | TRBJ1-4 | TRBD1
CASSFSRPGYTGELFF | TGTGCCAGCAGTTTTTCCCGGCCAGGGTACACCGGGGAGCTGTTTTTT | TRBV11-3 | . | TRBJ2-2 | .
CASSPDGTGGSDYEQYF | TGTGCCAGCAGCCCGGACGGTACTGGCGGATCCGACTACGAGCAGTACTTC | TRBV5-6 | medium-sized | TRBJ2-7 | .
CASSYSLAGGLADTQYF | TGTGCCAGCAGTTACTCCCTAGCGGGAGGGCTCGCGGATACGCAGTATTTT | TRBV6-5 | medium-sized | TRBJ2-3 | TRBD2
CAISDSGVGQPQHF | TGTGCCATCAGTGACTCAGGGGTGGGTCAGCCCCAGCATTTT | TRBV10-3 | . | TRBJ1-5 | .
CASSARGGENQPQHF | TGTGCCAGCAGTGCACGCGGGGGGGAGAATCAGCCCCAGCATTTT | TRBV6-1 | . | TRBJ1-5 | .
CASSPRTSGASYNEQFF | TGTGCCAGCAGTCCTCGGACTAGCGGAGCCTCCTACAATGAGCAGTTCTTC | TRBV6-1 | . | TRBJ2-1 | TRBD2
CASSSTSGGSYKQYF | TGTGCCAGCAGTTCTACTAGCGGGGGCTCCTACAAGCAGTACTTC | TRBV6-5 | . | TRBJ2-7 | TRBD2
CASSTTSTYEQYF | TGTGCCAGTAGCACGACTAGTACATACGAGCAGTACTTC | TRBV19 | few | TRBJ2-7 | .